These 29 T cell receptor beta chains were all obtained from the same sample, sequenced in a study of T cell changes during pregnancy in multiple sclerosis. TCRdb keeps only in-frame clones here, not all; method: immunoSEQ multiplex PCR. The profile shows roughly 64,000 clones, 96% of them singletons. Sequencing was performed on CD8+ T cells from peripheral blood mononuclear cells, taken after pregnancy. The source is a female donor with multiple sclerosis, enrolled in a pregnancy study.

The chain uses TRBV28 and TRBJ2-1; 10 bases are a match to TRBD2. There are 8 residues in the CDR3. Germline V gene lookup returns CDR1 MDHEN and CDR2 SYDVKM. The CDR3: CLAGEEFF. The CDR3 DNA sequence: TGTCTAGCGGGAGAAGAGTTCTTC.

J is TRBJ2-1 and V is TRBV28; TRBD2 aligns across 7 bases. J was trimmed by 0 bases and V by 5 bases; bases with no gene match: 10. The germline gives CDR1 MDHEN, CDR2 SYDVKM. This CDR3 has 17 residues. The CDR3 spells CASSNLSGLGSYNEQFF. CDR3 DNA sequence: TGTGCCAGCAGTAATCTTAGCGGGTTAGGCTCCTACAATGAGCAGTTCTTC. Full variable domain (missing parts from reference TRBV28 and TRBJ2-1): DVKVTQSSRYLVKRTGEKVFLECVQDMDHENMFWYRQDPGLGLRLIYFSYDVKMKEKGDIPEGYSVSREKKERFSLILESASTNQTSMYLCASSNLSGLGSYNEQFFGPGTRLTVL.

This sequence joins TRBV7-2 and TRBJ2-1; TRBD1 might be the D (6 bases). This CDR3 has 17 residues. Germline loops: CDR1 SGHTA, CDR2 FQGNSA. The ends were cut back, 5 bases at V and 6 bases at J, with 23 bases in the middle. The DNA of the CDR3 is TGTGCCAGCAGCGTTGTGGGGGAAGACAGGATCCTCAATGAGCAGTTCTTC. Translated: CASSVVGEDRILNEQFF.

The chain employs TRBV11-3 and TRBJ1-3, with D possibly TRBD1 on 6 matching bases. Per germline, CDR1 SGHNT and CDR2 YENEEA. CDR3 length: 13 residues. V gave up 8 bases and J gave up 7 bases, with 15 bases separating them. Written as DNA, the CDR3 is TGTGCCAGCCAGGGACAAAATACGAACACCATATATTTT. Its protein is CASQGQNTNTIYF.

The sample holds one count of this clone. The V call is TRBV29-1, the J call TRBJ2-5; D is perhaps TRBD1 (6 bases). The length of the CDR3 is 15 residues. The germline CDR1 and CDR2 sequences are SQVTM and ANQGSEA. V lost 0 bases to trimming and J lost 5 bases, with 16 bases between them. For the CDR3, the DNA is TGCAGCGTTGAAGATCTCCGGGACATCTTGGAGACCCAGTACTTC. Translation gives CSVEDLRDILETQYF.

This clone was found a few times. The chain uses TRBV19 and TRBJ1-1, with no clear D. Trimming removed 5 bases from V and 2 bases from J, with 9 bases in between. The CDR3 consists of 13 residues. Germline CDR1 is LNHDA and CDR2 is SQIVND (reference sequence). CDR3 sequence reads: CASSGLLNTEAFF. CDR3 bases: TGTGCCAGTAGTGGTTTACTAAACACTGAAGCTTTCTTT.

The chain recombines TRBV5-1 with TRBJ1-2; D remains ambiguous. Deletions cut 4 bases from V and 8 bases from J, with 15 bases between. There are 13 residues in the CDR3. Germline V gene sequence: CDR1 SGHRS, CDR2 YFSETQ. Here the CDR3 reads CASSLDLFLGYTF. The DNA of the CDR3 is TGCGCCAGCAGCCTAGACCTCTTTTTGGGCTACACCTTC.

The chain combines TRBV7-9 with TRBJ2-7; TRBD2 agrees at 14 bases. This CDR3 is built from 18 residues. CDR1 is SEHNR, CDR2 FQNEAQ, per germline (reference sequence). Trimming cost V 3 bases and J 2 bases; bases outside gene matches: 9. As DNA, the CDR3 is TGTGCCAGCAGCTTGAGGGGACTAGCGGGAGAGCGGACCTACGAGCAGTACTTC. This encodes CASSLRGLAGERTYEQYF.

J is TRBJ1-2 and V is TRBV29-1; 8 bases are a match to TRBD1. The V gene end was trimmed by 8 bases and the J gene end by 7 bases; junction bases not matched to a gene: 12. Germline assignment: CDR1 SQVTM and CDR2 ANQGSEA. This CDR3 is 13 amino acids long. CDR3 sequence: CSSLSRDRGGYTF. CDR3 in DNA: TGCAGCTCCCTCTCGCGAGACAGGGGTGGCTACACCTTC.

The chain combines TRBV13 with TRBJ1-1; possible D gene TRBD1, 5 bases. The CDR3 sequence is 15 residues long. The germline V gene has CDR1 PRHDT and CDR2 FYEKMQ (reference sequence). Trimming left V 0 bases short and J 0 bases short, with 8 bases between. The chain's CDR3 is CASSLGQGLNTEAFF. For the CDR3, the DNA is TGTGCCAGCAGCTTAGGGCAGGGATTGAACACTGAAGCTTTCTTT. The entire variable domain, with the rest obtained from reference TRBV13 and TRBJ1-1, is as follows: AAGVIQSPRHLIKEKRETATLKCYPIPRHDTVYWYQQGPGQDPQFLISFYEKMQSDKGSIPDRFSAQQFSDYHSELNMSSLELGDSALYFCASSLGQGLNTEAFFGQGTRLTVV.

The chain carries TRBV27 and TRBJ2-7, with D tentatively TRBD2 (6 bases). The CDR3 covers 14 residues. V was clipped by 5 bases and J by 7 bases, with 18 bases between them. Germline V gene sequence: CDR1 MNHEY, CDR2 SMNVEV (reference sequence). The CDR3 spells CASSQFQAGFEQYF. CDR3 sequence (DNA): TGTGCCAGCAGTCAATTCCAAGCGGGTTTTGAGCAGTACTTC.

The genes are TRBV6-5 and TRBJ2-3, with 8 bases that match TRBD1. J gave up 2 bases and V 5 bases, and 6 bases lay outside the gene matches. The CDR3 covers 15 residues. Germline V gene data show CDR1 as MNHEY and CDR2 as SVGAGI. CDR3 sequence reads: CASSPTGAHTDTQYF. Written as DNA, the CDR3 is TGTGCCAGCAGTCCGACAGGGGCCCACACAGATACGCAGTATTTT.

The V and J genes are TRBV2 and TRBJ1-2, with unresolved D. The CDR3 loop spans 12 amino acids. V was cut by 10 bases and J by 6 bases, with 15 bases left in between. Germline loops: CDR1 SNHLY, CDR2 FYNNEI. CDR3 nucleotide sequence: TGTGCCACCCAGAACATGCAAAATGGCTACACCTTC. Amino acid sequence: CATQNMQNGYTF.

The genes are TRBV28 and TRBJ2-2, with D maybe TRBD2 (7 bases). V was shortened by 6 bases and J by 6 bases, with 11 bases between the two germline ends. The CDR3 is made up of 13 amino acids. The germline V gene has CDR1 MDHEN and CDR2 SYDVKM. CDR3 amino acids: CASRGGGAGELFF. CDR3 in DNA: TGTGCCAGCAGGGGAGGGGGTGCCGGGGAGCTGTTTTTT.

V gene TRBV25-1 combines with J gene TRBJ1-2, with TRBD1 identical over 7 bases. Germline V gives CDR1 MGHDK, CDR2 SYGVNS. The CDR3 sequence is 17 residues long. V lost 6 bases to trimming and J lost 3 bases; unmatched junction nucleotides: 16. CDR3 DNA sequence: TGTGCCAGCAGCCGGGAGGGGGAGGACAGGACCGACTATGGCTACACCTTC. The encoded protein is CASSREGEDRTDYGYTF.

The genes are TRBV4-1 and TRBJ2-7, with 11 bases that match TRBD2. Per germline, CDR1 MGHRA and CDR2 YSYEKL. J gave up 3 bases and V 3 bases, and 4 bases lay outside the gene matches. The CDR3 is 15 amino acids. CDR3 DNA: TGCGCCAGCAGCCAGCGGGGACTAGCGGACTACGAGCAGTACTTC. Protein sequence: CASSQRGLADYEQYF.

V and J are TRBV27 and TRBJ2-1; perhaps TRBD1 as D (5 bases). V was clipped by 2 bases and J by 10 bases, with 15 bases between them. Germline CDR1 and CDR2: MNHEY and SMNVEV (reference sequence). This CDR3 is 14 amino acids long. The CDR3 DNA reads as TGTGCCAGCAGTTTACGACAGTACAATTCCGAGCAGTTCTTC. Amino acid sequence: CASSLRQYNSEQFF.

The gene calls are TRBV2 and TRBJ2-7, with a tentative D call TRBD2 (6 bases). The V and J ends lost 8 bases and 1 base respectively, with 6 bases between them. CDR1 is SNHLY and CDR2 is FYNNEI in the germline V gene. The CDR3 consists of 11 residues. The CDR3: CASGRSYEQYF. In DNA form, the CDR3 reads TGTGCCAGCGGGAGGTCCTACGAGCAGTACTTC.

The gene calls are TRBV13 and TRBJ2-1; 7 bases line up with TRBD1. This CDR3 is built from 15 residues. Germline CDR1 and CDR2: PRHDT and FYEKMQ (reference sequence). V was clipped by 5 bases and J by 2 bases; unmatched bases: 6. Written as DNA, the CDR3 is TGTGCCAGCAGCCCCCGGGACAGACCCTACAATGAGCAGTTCTTC. Amino acids: CASSPRDRPYNEQFF.

CDR3 sequence (DNA): TGTGCCGTAACAGGGGGAACCGGGGAGCTGTTTTTT. Translated, it gives CAVTGGTGELFF. This chain connects TRBV10-3 to TRBJ2-2; 8 bases map to TRBD1. V lost 11 bases and J lost 5; bases outside the gene matches: 4. Germline lookup yields CDR1 ENHRY and CDR2 SYGVKD. The CDR3 sequence is 12 residues long.

The rearrangement uses TRBV13 and TRBJ2-5, with a weak D call TRBD1 (5 bases). Trimming removed 5 bases at V and 4 bases at J, with 17 bases between. Germline V CDR1 and CDR2: PRHDT, FYEKMQ (reference sequence). CDR3 length: 15 residues. The CDR3 sequence: CASSVQGMLRETQYF. CDR3 DNA sequence: TGTGCCAGCAGCGTTCAGGGCATGTTAAGAGAGACCCAGTACTTC.

This chain uses TRBV29-1 with TRBJ1-1; D unclear. Trimming cost V 5 bases and J 1 base, with 14 bases left between them. The CDR3 runs 14 residues. The germline CDR1 and CDR2 sequences are SQVTM and ANQGSEA. CDR3 in DNA: TGCAGCGTTCCCCCCACTGTAAAGAACACTGAAGCTTTCTTT. Encoded protein: CSVPPTVKNTEAFF.

This clone appeared once. This chain connects TRBV7-9 to TRBJ2-7, with 8 bases that match TRBD1. This CDR3 has 15 residues. The V gene end was trimmed by 1 base and the J gene end by 3 bases; junction bases not matched to a gene: 5. Germline V lookup: CDR1 SEHNR, CDR2 FQNEAQ (reference sequence). CDR3 amino acids: CASSLGQGAFYEQYF. The CDR3 nucleotides read TGTGCCAGCAGCTTAGGGCAGGGGGCCTTCTACGAGCAGTACTTC. Filled out from reference TRBV7-9 and TRBJ2-7, the complete variable domain reads DTGVSQNPRHKITKRGQNVTFRCDPISEHNRLYWYRQTLGQGPEFLTYFQNEAQLEKSRLLSDRFSAERPKGSFSTLEIQRTEQGDSAMYLCASSLGQGAFYEQYFGPGTRLTVT.

This chain connects TRBV10-3 to TRBJ1-1; 7 bases agree with TRBD1. The germline V gene encodes CDR1 ENHRY and CDR2 SYGVKD. The CDR3 sequence is 12 residues long. V gave up 5 bases and J gave up 6 bases; unmatched junction bases: 3. CDR3 DNA: TGTGCCATCAGTATCGACAGGGCTGAAGCTTTCTTT. This sequence encodes CAISIDRAEAFF.

The chain couples TRBV19 to TRBJ1-1; the D gene is possibly TRBD1 (5 bases). CDR1 and CDR2 (germline): LNHDA, SQIVND (reference sequence). Trimming removed 6 bases at V and 4 bases at J, with 9 bases between. The CDR3 runs to 12 residues. This CDR3 is CASREGSTEAFF. As DNA, the CDR3 is TGTGCCAGTAGGGAGGGGAGCACTGAAGCTTTCTTT.

The genes are TRBV4-1 and TRBJ2-7, with TRBD2 as a possible D gene (5 bases). This CDR3 has 17 amino acids. CDR1 MGHRA and CDR2 YSYEKL come from the germline V gene. Between the trimmed V and J ends, which lost 1 base and 0 bases, there was a span of 16 bases. The CDR3 reads CASSQAFEAAFSYEQYF. In nucleotides, the CDR3 is TGCGCCAGCAGCCAAGCGTTCGAAGCGGCTTTCTCCTACGAGCAGTACTTC.

This clone appeared once. The chain combines TRBV28 with TRBJ2-7; D is uncertain. CDR3 length equals 11 residues. Trimming stripped 6 bases from V and 4 bases from J, with 7 bases between. CDR1 is MDHEN, CDR2 SYDVKM, per germline. CDR3 DNA sequence: TGTGCCAGCAGCTTGAGGTACGAGCAGTACTTC. This encodes CASSLRYEQYF.

The chain is built from TRBV5-4 and TRBJ2-5; 9 positions match TRBD1. Germline CDR1 reads SGHNT; CDR2 reads YYREEE (reference sequence). The trim removed 2 bases at V and 4 bases at J, leaving 3 bases unmatched. The CDR3 extends over 14 amino acids. In nucleotides, the CDR3 is TGTGCCAGCAGCTTCGGACAGGGGTCAGAGACCCAGTACTTC. Its protein product is CASSFGQGSETQYF.

This clone was picked up one time. The rearrangement links TRBV27 to TRBJ2-7, with TRBD2 matching 8 bases. The V gene's germline CDR1 is MNHEY and CDR2 SMNVEV (reference sequence). The V and J ends lost 3 bases and 0 bases, in that order; junction bases with no gene match: 10. The length of the CDR3 is 17 residues. CDR3 region: CASSLRPSGSSSYEQYF. In DNA, the CDR3 is TGTGCCAGCAGTTTGAGGCCAAGCGGGAGTTCCTCCTACGAGCAGTACTTC.